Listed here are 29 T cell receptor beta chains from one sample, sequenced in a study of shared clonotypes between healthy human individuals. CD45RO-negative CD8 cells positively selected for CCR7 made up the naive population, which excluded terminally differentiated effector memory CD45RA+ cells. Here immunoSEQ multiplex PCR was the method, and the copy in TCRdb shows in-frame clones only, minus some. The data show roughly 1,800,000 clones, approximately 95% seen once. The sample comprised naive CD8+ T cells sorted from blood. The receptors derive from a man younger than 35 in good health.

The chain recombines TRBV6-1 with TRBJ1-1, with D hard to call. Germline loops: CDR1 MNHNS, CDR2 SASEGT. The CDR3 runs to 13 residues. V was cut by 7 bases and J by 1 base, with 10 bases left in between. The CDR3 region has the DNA TGTGCCAGCAATCGGGGTACGAACACTGAAGCTTTCTTT. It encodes CASNRGTNTEAFF.

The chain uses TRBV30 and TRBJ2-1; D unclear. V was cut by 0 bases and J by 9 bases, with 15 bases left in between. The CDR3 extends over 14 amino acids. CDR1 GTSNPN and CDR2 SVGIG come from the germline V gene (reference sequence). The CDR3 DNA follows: TGTGCCTGGAGTGTGGTGGTGGCGCTTGGTGAGCAGTTCTTC. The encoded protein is CAWSVVVALGEQFF.

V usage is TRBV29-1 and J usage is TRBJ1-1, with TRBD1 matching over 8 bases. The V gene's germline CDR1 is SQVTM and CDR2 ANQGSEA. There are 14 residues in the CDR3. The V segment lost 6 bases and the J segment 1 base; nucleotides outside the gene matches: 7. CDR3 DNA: TGCAGCGTCTATTCAGACAGGGGGAACACTGAAGCTTTCTTT. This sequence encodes CSVYSDRGNTEAFF.

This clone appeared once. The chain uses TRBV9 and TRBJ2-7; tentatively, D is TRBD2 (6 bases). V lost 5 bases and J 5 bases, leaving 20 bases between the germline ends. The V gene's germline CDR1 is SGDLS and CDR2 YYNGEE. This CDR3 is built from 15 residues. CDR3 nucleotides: TGTGCCAGCAGTCCCGGGACTGCCGTTTCCCACGAGCAGTACTTC. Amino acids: CASSPGTAVSHEQYF. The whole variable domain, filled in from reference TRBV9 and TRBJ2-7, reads DSGVTQTPKHLITATGQRVTLRCSPRSGDLSVYWYQQSLDQGLQFLIQYYNGEERAKGNILERFSAQQFPDLHSELNLSSLELGDSALYFCASSPGTAVSHEQYFGPGTRLTVT.

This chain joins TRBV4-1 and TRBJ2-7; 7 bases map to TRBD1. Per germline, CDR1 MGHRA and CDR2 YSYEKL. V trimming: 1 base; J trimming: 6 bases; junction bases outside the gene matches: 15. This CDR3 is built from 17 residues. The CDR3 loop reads CASSQVGPGQQDSEQYF. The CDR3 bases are TGCGCCAGCAGCCAAGTTGGCCCGGGACAGCAGGACTCCGAGCAGTACTTC.

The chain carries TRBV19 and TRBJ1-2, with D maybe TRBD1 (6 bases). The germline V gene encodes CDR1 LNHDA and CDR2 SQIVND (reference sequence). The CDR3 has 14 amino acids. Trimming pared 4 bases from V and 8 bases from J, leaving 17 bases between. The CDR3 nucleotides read TGTGCCAGTAGTACCCTCGGGGGGCCGCGGGGCTACACCTTC. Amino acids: CASSTLGGPRGYTF. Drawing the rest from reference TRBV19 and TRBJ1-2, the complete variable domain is DGGITQSPKYLFRKEGQNVTLSCEQNLNHDAMYWYRQDPGQGLRLIYYSQIVNDFQKGDIAEGYSVSREKKESFPLTVTSAQKNPTAFYLCASSTLGGPRGYTFGSGTRLTVV.

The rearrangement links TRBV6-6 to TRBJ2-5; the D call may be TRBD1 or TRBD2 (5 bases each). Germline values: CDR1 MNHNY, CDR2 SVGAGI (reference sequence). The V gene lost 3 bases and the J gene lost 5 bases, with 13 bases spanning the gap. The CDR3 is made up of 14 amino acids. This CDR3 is CASSYTGRPETQYF. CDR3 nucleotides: TGTGCCAGCAGTTATACGGGACGCCCGGAGACCCAGTACTTC.

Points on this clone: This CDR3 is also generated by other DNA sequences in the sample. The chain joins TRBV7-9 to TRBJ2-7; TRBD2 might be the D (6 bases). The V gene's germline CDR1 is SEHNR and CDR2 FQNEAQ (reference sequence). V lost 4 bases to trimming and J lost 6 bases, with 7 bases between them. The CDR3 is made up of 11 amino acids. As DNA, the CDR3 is TGTGCCAGCAGCTACGGGGGCGAGCAGTACTTC. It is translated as CASSYGGEQYF.

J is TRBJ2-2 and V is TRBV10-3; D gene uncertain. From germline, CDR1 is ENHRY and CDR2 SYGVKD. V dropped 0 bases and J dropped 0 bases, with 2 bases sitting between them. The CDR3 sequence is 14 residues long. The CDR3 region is CAISESPNTGELFF. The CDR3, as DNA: TGTGCCATCAGTGAGTCACCGAACACCGGGGAGCTGTTTTTT.

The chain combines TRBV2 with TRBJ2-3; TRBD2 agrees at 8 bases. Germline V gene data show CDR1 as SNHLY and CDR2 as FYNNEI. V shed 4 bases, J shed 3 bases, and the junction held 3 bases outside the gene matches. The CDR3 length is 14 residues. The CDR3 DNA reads TGTGCCAGCAGTGCGGGCGGGAGGACAGATACGCAGTATTTT. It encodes CASSAGGRTDTQYF. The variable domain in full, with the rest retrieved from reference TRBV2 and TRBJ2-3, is EPEVTQTPSHQVTQMGQEVILRCVPISNHLYFYWYRQILGQKVEFLVSFYNNEISEKSEIFDDQFSVERPDGSNFTLKIRSTKLEDSAMYFCASSAGGRTDTQYFGPGTRLTVL.

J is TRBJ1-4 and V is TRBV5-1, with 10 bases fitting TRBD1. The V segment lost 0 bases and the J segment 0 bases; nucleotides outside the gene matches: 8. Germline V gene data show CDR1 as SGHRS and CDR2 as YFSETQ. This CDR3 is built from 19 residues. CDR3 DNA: TGCGCCAGCAGCTTGGGCCTTGGGACAGGGGATCCAACTAATGAAAAACTGTTTTTT. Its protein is CASSLGLGTGDPTNEKLFF.

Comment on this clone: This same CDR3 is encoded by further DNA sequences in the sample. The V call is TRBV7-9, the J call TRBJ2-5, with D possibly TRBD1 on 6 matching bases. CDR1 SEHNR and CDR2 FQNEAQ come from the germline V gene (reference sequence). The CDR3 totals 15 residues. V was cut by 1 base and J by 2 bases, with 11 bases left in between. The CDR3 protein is CASSLVGAGQETQYF. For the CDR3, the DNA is TGTGCCAGCAGCTTAGTGGGGGCAGGACAAGAGACCCAGTACTTC.

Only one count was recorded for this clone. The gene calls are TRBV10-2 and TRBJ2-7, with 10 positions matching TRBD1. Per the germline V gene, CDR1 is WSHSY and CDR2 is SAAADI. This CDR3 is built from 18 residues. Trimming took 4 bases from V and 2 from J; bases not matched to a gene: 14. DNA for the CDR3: TGCGCCAGCAGTGTGCCGACAATAGGGACAGGGGAGACCTACGAGCAGTACTTC. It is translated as CASSVPTIGTGETYEQYF.

The CDR3 loop is CASRAGTGPLITF. For the CDR3, the DNA is TGTGCCAGCAGGGCCGGGACAGGGCCTCTGATCACCTTC. The rearrangement links TRBV5-4 to TRBJ1-2, with TRBD1 matching over 9 bases. The V gene's germline CDR1 is SGHNT and CDR2 YYREEE (reference sequence). With V trimmed by 5 bases and J by 13 bases, 12 bases remained unmatched. The CDR3 loop spans 13 amino acids.

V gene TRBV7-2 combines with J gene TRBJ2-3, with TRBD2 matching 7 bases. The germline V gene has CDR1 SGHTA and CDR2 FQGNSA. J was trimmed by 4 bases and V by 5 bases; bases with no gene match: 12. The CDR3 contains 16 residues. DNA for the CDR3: TGTGCCAGCAGCCCGTACGAAGGGGAGGGCCCAGATACGCAGTATTTT. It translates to CASSPYEGEGPDTQYF.

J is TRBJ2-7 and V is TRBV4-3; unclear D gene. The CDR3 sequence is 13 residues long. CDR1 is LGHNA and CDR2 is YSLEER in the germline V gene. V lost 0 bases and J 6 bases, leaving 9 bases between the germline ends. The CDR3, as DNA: TGCGCCAGCAGCCAAGACGGCGGTGTCGAGCAGTACTTC. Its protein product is CASSQDGGVEQYF.

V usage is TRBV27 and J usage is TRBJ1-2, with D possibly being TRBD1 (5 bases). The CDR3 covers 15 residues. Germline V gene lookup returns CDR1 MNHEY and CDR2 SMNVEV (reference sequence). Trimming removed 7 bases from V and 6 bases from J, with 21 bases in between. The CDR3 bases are TGTGCCAGCACCACTGTTCCCGCAGGGTTCGATGGCTACACCTTC. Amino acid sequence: CASTTVPAGFDGYTF.

The CDR3 reads CASSDHRDTFSYEQYF. The CDR3 bases are TGTGCCAGCAGTGACCACCGGGACACTTTCTCCTACGAGCAGTACTTC. The chain has TRBV2 and TRBJ2-7; tentative D call: TRBD1 (6 bases). Germline CDR1 is SNHLY and CDR2 is FYNNEI. The CDR3 length is 16 residues. Trimming took off 3 bases at V and 0 bases at J, with 15 bases between the two ends.

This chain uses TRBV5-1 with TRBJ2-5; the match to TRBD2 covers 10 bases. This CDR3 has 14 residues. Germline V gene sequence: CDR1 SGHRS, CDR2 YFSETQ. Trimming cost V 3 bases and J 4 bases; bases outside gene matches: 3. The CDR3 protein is CASSSLAGAETQYF. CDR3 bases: TGCGCCAGCAGCTCCCTAGCGGGGGCAGAGACCCAGTACTTC.

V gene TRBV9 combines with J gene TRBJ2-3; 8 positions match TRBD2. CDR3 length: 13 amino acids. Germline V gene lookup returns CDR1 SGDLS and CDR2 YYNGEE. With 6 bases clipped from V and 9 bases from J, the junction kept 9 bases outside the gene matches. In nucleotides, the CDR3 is TGTGCCAGCAATCCTAGCGGGTCGGAAACGCAGTATTTT. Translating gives CASNPSGSETQYF.

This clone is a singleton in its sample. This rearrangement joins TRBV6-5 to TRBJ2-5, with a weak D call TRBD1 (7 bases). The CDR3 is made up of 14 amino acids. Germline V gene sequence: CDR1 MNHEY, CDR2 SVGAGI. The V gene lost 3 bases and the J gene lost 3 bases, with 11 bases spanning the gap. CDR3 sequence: CASSYAGQKETQYF. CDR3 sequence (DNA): TGTGCCAGCAGTTATGCGGGACAGAAAGAGACCCAGTACTTC.

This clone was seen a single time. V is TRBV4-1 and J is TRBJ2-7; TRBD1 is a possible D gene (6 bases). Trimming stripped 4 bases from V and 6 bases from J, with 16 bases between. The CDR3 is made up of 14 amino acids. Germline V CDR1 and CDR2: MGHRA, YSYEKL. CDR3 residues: CASSLSEQGIEQYF. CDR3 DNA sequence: TGCGCCAGCAGCCTCTCCGAACAGGGAATCGAGCAGTACTTC.

CDR3 region: CASSGGTGDWDEKLFF. The CDR3, as DNA: TGCGCCAGCAGCGGCGGGACAGGGGACTGGGATGAAAAACTGTTTTTT. The chain recombines TRBV10-1 with TRBJ1-4; the match to TRBD1 covers 10 bases. The germline gives CDR1 WNHNN, CDR2 SYGVQD (reference sequence). The CDR3 totals 16 residues. V gave up 6 bases and J gave up 6 bases; unmatched junction bases: 10.

CDR3 region: CSVEGTSGSYEQYF. CDR3 nucleotide sequence: TGCAGCGTTGAAGGGACTAGCGGGAGCTACGAGCAGTACTTC. The J gene is TRBJ2-7, the V gene TRBV29-1; 13 positions agree with TRBD2. Per germline, CDR1 SQVTM and CDR2 ANQGSEA. This CDR3 is 14 amino acids long. V dropped 1 base and J dropped 3; count of bases not matched to a gene: 0.

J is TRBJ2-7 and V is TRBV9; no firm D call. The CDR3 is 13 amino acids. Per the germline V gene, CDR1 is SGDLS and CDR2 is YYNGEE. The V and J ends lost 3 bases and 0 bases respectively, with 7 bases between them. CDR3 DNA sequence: TGTGCCAGCAGCGCGGACCACTCCTACGAGCAGTACTTC. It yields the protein CASSADHSYEQYF.

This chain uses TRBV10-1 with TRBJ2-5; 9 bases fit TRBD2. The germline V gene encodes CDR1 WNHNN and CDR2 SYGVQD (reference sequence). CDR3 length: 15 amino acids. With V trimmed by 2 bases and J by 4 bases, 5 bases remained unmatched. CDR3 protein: CASSEIAGEGETQYF. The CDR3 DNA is TGCGCCAGCAGTGAGATAGCGGGAGAGGGAGAGACCCAGTACTTC.

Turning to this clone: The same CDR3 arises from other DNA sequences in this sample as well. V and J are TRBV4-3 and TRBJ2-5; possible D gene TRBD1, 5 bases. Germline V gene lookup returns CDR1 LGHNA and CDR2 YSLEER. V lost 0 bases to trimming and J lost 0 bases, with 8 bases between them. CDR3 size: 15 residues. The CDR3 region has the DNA TGCGCCAGCAGCCAAGATCTGACAGACCAAGAGACCCAGTACTTC. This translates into CASSQDLTDQETQYF.

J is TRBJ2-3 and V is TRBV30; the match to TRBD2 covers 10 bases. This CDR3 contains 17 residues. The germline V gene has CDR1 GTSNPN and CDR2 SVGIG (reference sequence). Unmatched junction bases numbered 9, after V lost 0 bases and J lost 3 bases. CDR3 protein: CAWSVGIAGGGTDTQYF. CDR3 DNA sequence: TGTGCCTGGAGTGTAGGGATAGCGGGGGGTGGGACAGATACGCAGTATTTT.

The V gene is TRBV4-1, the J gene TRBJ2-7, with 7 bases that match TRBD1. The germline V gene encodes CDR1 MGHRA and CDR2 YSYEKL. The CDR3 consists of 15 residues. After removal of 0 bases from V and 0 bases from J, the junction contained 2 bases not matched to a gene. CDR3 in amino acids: CASSQDRTGSYEQYF. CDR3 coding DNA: TGCGCCAGCAGCCAAGATAGGACAGGCTCCTACGAGCAGTACTTC.